Listed below are T cell receptor beta chains from one sample, sequenced in a study of T cell repertoires in cytomegalovirus infection. TCRdb passed the reads through MiXCR, listing each CDR3 protein once. The data contain about 920,000 distinct CDR3 sequences, approximately 31% of them singletons. No antigen has been assigned to these receptors. The material sequenced was cultured CD8+ T cells from PBMCs, taken from culture after CMV antigen stimulation. These receptors came from a human donor in good health (CMV status not recorded). Some clones in this sample may be carry-over from other donors' samples. The CDR3 runs from the conserved cysteine through the conserved F or W. Each record gives: J gene, clone size, D gene, V gene, CDR3 protein, CDR3 DNA. D genes are given only for firm matches. Some rows have no size entry. The others give once, few or many, or a class for an expanded clone.

j_gene: TRBJ2-1
abundance: many
d_gene: -
v_gene: TRBV19
CDR3aa: CASNPSSYNEQFF
CDR3nt: TGTGCCAGTAACCCGAGCTCCTACAATGAGCAGTTCTTC

j_gene: TRBJ2-5
abundance: -
d_gene: TRBD2
v_gene: TRBV4-3
CDR3aa: CASSQGWRGVQETQYF
CDR3nt: TGCGCCAGCAGCCAAGGGTGGCGGGGGGTCCAAGAGACCCAGTACTTC

j_gene: TRBJ2-1
abundance: few
d_gene: -
v_gene: TRBV7-9
CDR3aa: CASSLWYSTYNEQFF
CDR3nt: TGTGCCAGCAGCTTATGGTACAGCACCTACAATGAGCAGTTCTTC

j_gene: TRBJ2-1
abundance: few
d_gene: TRBD2
v_gene: TRBV7-6
CDR3aa: CASSYLAAAYNEQFF
CDR3nt: TGTGCCAGCAGCTACCTAGCGGCTGCATACAATGAGCAGTTCTTC

j_gene: TRBJ2-2
abundance: many
d_gene: -
v_gene: TRBV7-6
CDR3aa: CASSLGAVELFF
CDR3nt: TGTGCCAGCAGCTTGGGGGCAGTCGAGCTGTTTTTT

j_gene: TRBJ2-3
abundance: -
d_gene: -
v_gene: TRBV9
CDR3aa: CASSVGMGTDTQYF
CDR3nt: TGTGCCAGCAGCGTTGGTATGGGCACAGATACGCAGTATTTT

j_gene: TRBJ2-1
abundance: few
d_gene: TRBD1
v_gene: TRBV11-2
CDR3aa: CASSFRGLFNEQFF
CDR3nt: TGTGCCAGCAGCTTCAGGGGGCTTTTCAATGAGCAGTTCTTC

j_gene: TRBJ1-4
abundance: -
d_gene: TRBD1
v_gene: TRBV10-3
CDR3aa: CAISAQGENEKLFF
CDR3nt: TGTGCCATCAGTGCACAGGGGGAGAATGAAAAACTGTTTTTT

j_gene: TRBJ2-7
abundance: -
d_gene: -
v_gene: TRBV7-8
CDR3aa: CASSSFGADYEQYF
CDR3nt: TGTGCCAGCAGCTCCTTCGGCGCGGACTACGAGCAGTACTTC

j_gene: TRBJ2-1
abundance: -
d_gene: TRBD2
v_gene: TRBV15
CDR3aa: CATSTPAGGEQFF
CDR3nt: TGTGCCACCAGCACCCCCGCGGGGGGTGAGCAGTTCTTC

j_gene: TRBJ2-5
abundance: -
d_gene: -
v_gene: TRBV19
CDR3aa: CASSIGTTNQETQYF
CDR3nt: TGTGCCAGTAGTATTGGGACAACGAATCAAGAGACCCAGTACTTC

j_gene: TRBJ2-5
abundance: -
d_gene: TRBD2
v_gene: TRBV10-3
CDR3aa: CATIHSGGPKETQYF
CDR3nt: TGTGCCACTATACACAGCGGGGGGCCAAAGGAGACCCAGTACTTC

j_gene: TRBJ2-2
abundance: -
d_gene: -
v_gene: TRBV2
CDR3aa: CASSEEYTGELFF
CDR3nt: TGTGCCAGCAGTGAGGAGTACACCGGGGAGCTGTTTTTT

j_gene: TRBJ2-5
abundance: -
d_gene: TRBD2
v_gene: TRBV7-9
CDR3aa: CASSLELAGKETQYF
CDR3nt: TGTGCCAGCAGCTTAGAACTAGCGGGGAAAGAGACCCAGTACTTC

j_gene: TRBJ1-1
abundance: few
d_gene: -
v_gene: TRBV15
CDR3aa: CATSRDPGVPEAFF
CDR3nt: TGTGCCACCAGCAGAGATCCCGGGGTTCCTGAAGCTTTCTTT

j_gene: TRBJ2-2
abundance: -
d_gene: -
v_gene: TRBV14
CDR3aa: CASSQEGYTGELFF
CDR3nt: TGTGCCAGCAGCCAAGAGGGTTACACCGGGGAGCTGTTTTTT

j_gene: TRBJ2-7
abundance: -
d_gene: -
v_gene: TRBV10-3
CDR3aa: CAITLGDSEGEQYF
CDR3nt: TGTGCCATCACCCTGGGAGACTCGGAGGGCGAGCAGTACTTC